This T cell receptor (beta chain) is from a study of blood T cell repertoires in COVID-19. Self-reported history from a screening survey and questionnaire set each donor's cohort. This CDR3 region has 15 residues. Germline V gives CDR1 SGHDT, CDR2 YYEEEE. V shed 2 bases and J 6 bases; nucleotides not matched to a gene: 8. The repertoire was sequenced with immunoSEQ multiplex PCR; TCRdb's copy has only in-frame clones and lacks some. Among some 460,000 clones listed, 87% were seen once. Sequencing input: PBMCs or T cells enriched from blood (not recorded which). The rearrangement links TRBV5-6 to TRBJ1-2, with 9 bases aligning to TRBD1. The TCR comes from a woman aged 18-35 years with acute COVID-19. CDR3 amino acids: CASSLPGQGSNGYTF. CDR3 coding DNA: TGTGCCAGCAGCTTACCGGGACAGGGCAGTAATGGCTACACCTTC.